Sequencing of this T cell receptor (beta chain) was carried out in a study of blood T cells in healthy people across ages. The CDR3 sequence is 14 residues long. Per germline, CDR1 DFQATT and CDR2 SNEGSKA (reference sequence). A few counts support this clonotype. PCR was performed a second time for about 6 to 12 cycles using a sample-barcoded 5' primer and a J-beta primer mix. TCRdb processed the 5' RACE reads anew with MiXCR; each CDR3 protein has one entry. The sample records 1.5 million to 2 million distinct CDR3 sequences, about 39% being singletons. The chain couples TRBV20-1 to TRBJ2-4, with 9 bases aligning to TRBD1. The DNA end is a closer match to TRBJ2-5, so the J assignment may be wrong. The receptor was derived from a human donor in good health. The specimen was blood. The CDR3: CSALRDRVEETQYF. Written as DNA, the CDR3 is TGCAGTGCTCTCAGGGACAGGGTGGAAGAGACCCAGTACTTC.